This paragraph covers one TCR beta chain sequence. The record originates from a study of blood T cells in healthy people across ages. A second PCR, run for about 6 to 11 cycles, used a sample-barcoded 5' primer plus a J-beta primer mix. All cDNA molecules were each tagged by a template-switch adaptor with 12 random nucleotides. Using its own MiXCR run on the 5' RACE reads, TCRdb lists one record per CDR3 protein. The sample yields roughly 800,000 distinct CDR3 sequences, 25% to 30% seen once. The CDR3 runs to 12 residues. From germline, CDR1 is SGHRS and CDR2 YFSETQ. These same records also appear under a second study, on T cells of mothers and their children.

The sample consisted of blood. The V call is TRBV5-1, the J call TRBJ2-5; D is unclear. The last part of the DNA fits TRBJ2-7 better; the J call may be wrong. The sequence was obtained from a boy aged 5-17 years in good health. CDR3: CASSLGGFEQYF. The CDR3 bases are TGCGCCAGCAGCTTGGGAGGCTTCGAGCAGTACTTC.